The present T cell receptor (beta chain) was sequenced within a study of cytomegalovirus exposure and HLA in healthy donors (dated by TCRdb to 2017 to 2019). For the wider study: According to an earlier analysis of a few hundred of the donors, about 179 million T cells yielded 90 million to 130 million unique TCR beta sequences and around 280 Gb of sequence data. Approximately 310 gigabases of sequencing data and roughly 81 million unique TCR sequences made up an early release that covered nearly 650 HLA-typed donors. Besides the first cohort of roughly 660 subjects, a separate validation cohort made up of some 110 different subjects was used. Using immunosequencing, the study profiled T cell repertoires from about 650 subjects and related those repertoires to cytomegalovirus serostatus. In a later analysis, previously published TCR beta repertoires from 550 to 750 donors were re-analyzed and high-resolution HLA genotyping was added so that TCR occurrence patterns could be studied. Across approximately 400 genotyped donors of the cohort, an average of roughly 230,000 unique TCR beta nucleotide sequences per donor were sequenced, and 15% to 20% of those sequences were non-productive. An earlier analysis of 587 of the donors used high-throughput TCR beta sequencing to judge whether each TCR beta V gene segment behaved as functional or pseudogenic. HLA typing included class I and class II loci at four-digit resolution. Donor age, sex, ethnicity and CMV serostatus were collected together with the repertoire data. The study aimed to test whether signatures of past pathogen exposure could be identified by cataloging public T cell receptors. In a later genetic analysis, genome-wide SNP genotypes for about three fifths of the 666 donors were used, and that subset was treated as a discovery cohort. High-throughput TCR immunosequencing, statistical association of individual TCRs with disease status, and machine learning were combined to predict cytomegalovirus infection status. Rather than drawing on any new phenotypic data, the later analysis identified candidate immune exposures from TCR beta sequences and the way those sequences occurred across donors. Every discovery cohort repertoire had been produced on one sequencing platform. Typing coverage differed by locus: A, B, C, DRB1 and DQB1 were typed in roughly 620-630 donors, DQA1 in 500 to 550, DPA1 in some 610, and DPB1 in just under 480. Several DR-DQ haplotypes were treated as single units for association and clustering because of strong linkage in the cohort. Of the roughly 390 genotyped donors, 75% to 85% were placed in the genetic ancestry cluster associated with self-reported Caucasian donors.

What the research found in general, with its limitations: In a later analysis, the rate of TCR association differed among HLA loci, with DRB1 alleles having the most associated TCRs and HLA-C alleles having the fewest. When HLA alleles, especially DR and DQ, strongly co-occurred, attributing TCR associations to individual alleles was difficult. In the study, 150 to 200 TCR beta chains were listed as associated with cytomegalovirus. The presence/absence analyses assumed that sequencing depth was roughly uniform across donors, and that assumption may not be true. In a later analysis, most CMV-associated TCR beta chains were found to appear HLA-restricted, with HLA associations seemingly driven largely by CMV exposure. This cohort had only TCR beta chains sequenced, and the lack of alpha or paired-chain data limited which features could be detected. The authors suggested that the approach could potentially be extended to other disease states and immunological phenotypes. In a later analysis, HLA-associated TCR beta chains were found to be more clonally expanded and to have lower generation probabilities than equally common non-associated chains. A group of highly shared sequence variants was considered likely to be a technical artifact of the sequencing pipeline. According to a later analysis, parvovirus B19, influenza, CMV and Epstein-Barr virus appeared linked to several top co-occurrence clusters. CMV serostatus was the only immune exposure information available for the cohort. Because counts were too low, fewer than 20 rarely observed V segments, including chromosome 9 orphons, were excluded from the earlier analysis of some 590 of the donors. Because HLA typing was missing for some donors at each locus, association tests included only the typed subset. A further reported finding was that TCR beta sequences accurately predicted the HLA-A and HLA-B alleles for most subjects in the first cohort. In both the original and validation cohorts, the classifier was reported to diagnose cytomegalovirus status with high specificity and sensitivity. In vitro tests confirmed that a few of the cytomegalovirus-associated TCR beta chains recognize cytomegalovirus antigens. Most TCR sequences were seen in very few donors, while some public TCRs were found in many individuals. An association between a missense DCLRE1C variant and V-gene and J-gene trimming of TCR beta chains was found in a later genetic analysis and replicated in an independent cohort. In a later analysis, some 18,000 TCR beta sequences were associated with specific HLA alleles at a false discovery rate of 0.05. In a later genetic analysis, fewer N-insertions in productive TCRs were reported among donors in an Asian-associated ancestry cluster than the roughly 700-donor mean. An earlier analysis of approximately 540 of the donors showed that most TCR beta V segments appeared in productive rearrangements either about 87% or about 30% of the time, which broadly matched IMGT annotations. Some IMGT-functional V segments, including TRBV6-2 and TRBV6-3, could not be told apart with the 87-base-pair reads, so those segments were excluded. Correlated functional status among segregating V segments might reflect linkage disequilibrium, but an unknown experimental factor could not be ruled out.

The cohort comprised some 680 healthy bone marrow donors. At the time of sampling, every cohort member was nominally healthy, though immune exposures that went unrecorded were likely present. The donor tested CMV seronegative, placing the donor among the 350 to 400 seronegative members of the cohort. Every donor gave a peripheral blood sample, and the peripheral blood mononuclear cells from that sample were used for TCR beta sequencing. Genomic DNA extraction from the blood cell samples was performed with the Qiagen DNeasy Blood Extraction Kit. The CDR3 contains 15 residues, cysteine and phenylalanine counted. Only the CDR3 DNA stays, 45 bases, in frame from base 1. Reading the germline V gene (reference sequence) gives CDR1 LNHDA and CDR2 SQIVND. V is trimmed back by 3 bases and J by 4 bases, and the junction contains 6 bases that no gene match accounts for. Notes on this clone: It lacks a known antigen.

The library was made by the immunoSEQ multiplex PCR assay. A mixture of 60 forward primers for TCR Vbeta segments and 13 reverse primers for TCR Jbeta segments was used in the multiplex PCR. The CDR3 region of rearranged TCR beta genes was amplified from genomic DNA by a multiplex PCR assay. The Illumina HiSeq System was used to sequence the amplified TCR beta libraries as 87-base-pair reads. The original methods were these. Across the 670 or so repertoires, a later analysis counted 75 million to 90 million unique TCR beta chains, about 10 million of which were shared by at least two donors. Raw reads were error-corrected and collapsed into unique sequences by a nearest-neighbor algorithm in which closely related sequences were merged to remove PCR and sequencing errors. To assign V, D and J gene segments, CDR3 sequences were aligned to IMGT reference sequences. For a sequence to be retained, a match of at least six nucleotides was required to both a V gene segment and a J gene segment. A rearrangement was called productive if the CDR3 had no stop codons and remained in frame with V and J, and every other rearrangement was called non-productive. Following IMGT convention, CDR3 was defined as the stretch from the second conserved V-encoded cysteine up to the conserved J-encoded phenylalanine. The earlier analysis of about 620 of the donors excluded sequences that lacked an unambiguous match to a single V gene segment. An earlier analysis of 550 to 650 of the donors classified V segments as functional when productive rearrangements were above 56.7% and as segregating when the standard deviation between donors was above 5%. A statistical classification framework was built to diagnose cytomegalovirus status from the catalog of TCR beta chain sequences. In a later analysis, V and J genes were assigned by comparing TCR nucleotide sequences against IMGT/GENE-DB human TR gene sequences. The TCRdist pipeline was used in a later analysis to assign CDR3 sequences and most-parsimonious VDJ recombination scenarios. A later analysis defined each TCR beta chain by its CDR3 amino acid sequence plus V-gene family, and excluded reads lacking a unique V-gene family. To address suspected cross-contamination and a sequencing artifact, a later analysis removed roughly 580 highly shared, low-generation-probability nucleotide sequences. In a later analysis, a clonal expansion index was calculated for each public chain from normalized within-repertoire ranks of inferred template counts. A later analysis computed generation probabilities with a VDJ recombination model fitted to out-of-frame rearrangements, and checked the results against IGoR. In a later analysis, hypergeometric tests were used to score TCR-TCR, TCR-HLA and TCR-CMV co-occurrence, with a repertoire-size bias correction applied to TCR pairs. A later analysis estimated false discovery rates by permuting HLA or CMV assignments 20 times. In a later analysis, co-occurring TCRs were grouped with DBSCAN, and TCRdist sequence similarity was added when clustering was performed within HLA-allele-positive subsets. Co-occurrence clustering excluded repertoires with fewer than 30,000 or more than 120,000 public chains, plus five with anomalous nucleotide sharing. Imported from immuneACCESS, the table was reduced by TCRdb to in-frame sequences with V and J called. These copies leave out some clones; in studies compared against another copy, an unresolved V gene accounts for under half, and the cause of the remainder is not known. V and J calls plus clone size are reproduced from that table; the DNA served to infer D and trimming. The table of this sample itemizes approximately 70,000 clones. The ten biggest clones cover roughly 1.7% of the sample.

This clonotype originated in a woman in her 30s in good health and CMV-seronegative. This sequence uses TRBV19 and TRBJ1-2, and TRBD1 matches 9 of the central bases. The source material was PBMCs. The sequenced DNA is TGTGCCAGTAGTATTATACAGACAGGGGGCTATGGCTACACCTTC. This yields the protein CASSIIQTGGYGYTF.